This T cell receptor (beta chain) was obtained from a study of CD8 T cells in Susac syndrome. The ends lost 7 bases at V and 1 base at J; junction bases unmatched: 4. The CDR3 spans 15 residues. CDR1 and CDR2 from the germline V gene are SGHTA and FQGNSA. Reverse transcription of about 0.5 to 1 ug RNA used random hexamers. TCRdb reprocessed the immunoSEQ multiplex PCR reads with MiXCR, giving one entry per CDR3 protein. The data contain 150,000 to 200,000 distinct CDR3 sequences, roughly 92% of them singletons. Sequencing used CD4+ T cells from PBMCs. The clonotype originates from a human donor with Susac syndrome. The chain is built from TRBV7-2 and TRBJ2-7; TRBD2 agrees at 13 bases. CDR3 DNA: TGTGCCAGCAAACTAGCGGGGGGGAATTCCTACGAGCAGTACTTC. As protein: CASKLAGGNSYEQYF.